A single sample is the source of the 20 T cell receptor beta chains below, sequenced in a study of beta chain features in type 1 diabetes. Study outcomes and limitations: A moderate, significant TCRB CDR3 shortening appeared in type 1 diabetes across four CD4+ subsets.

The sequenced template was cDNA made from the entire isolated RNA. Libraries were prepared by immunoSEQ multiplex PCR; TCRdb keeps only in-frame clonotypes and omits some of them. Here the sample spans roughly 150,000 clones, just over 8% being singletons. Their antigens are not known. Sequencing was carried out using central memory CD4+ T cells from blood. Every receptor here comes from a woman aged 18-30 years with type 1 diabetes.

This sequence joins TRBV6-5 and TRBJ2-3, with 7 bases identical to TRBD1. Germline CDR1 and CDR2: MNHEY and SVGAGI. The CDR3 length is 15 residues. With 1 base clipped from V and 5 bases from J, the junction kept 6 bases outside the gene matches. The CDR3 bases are TGTGCCAGCAGTTACTACGGACAGGCGGGAGATACGCAGTATTTT. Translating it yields CASSYYGQAGDTQYF.

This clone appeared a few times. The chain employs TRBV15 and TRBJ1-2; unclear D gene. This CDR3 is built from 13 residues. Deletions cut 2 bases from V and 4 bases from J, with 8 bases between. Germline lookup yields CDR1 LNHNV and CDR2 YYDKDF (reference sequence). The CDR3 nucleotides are TGTGCCACCAGCAGAAGCCCGATCTATGGCTACACCTTC. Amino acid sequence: CATSRSPIYGYTF.

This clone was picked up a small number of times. CDR3 in amino acids: CASSPHGRETQYF. DNA for the CDR3: TGTGCCAGCAGCCCCCATGGGAGGGAGACCCAGTACTTC. V is TRBV14 and J is TRBJ2-5, with a possible D match to TRBD2 (6 bases). V gave up 4 bases and J gave up 5 bases, with 11 bases separating them. The V gene's germline CDR1 is SGHDN and CDR2 FVKESK. CDR3 length equals 13 residues.

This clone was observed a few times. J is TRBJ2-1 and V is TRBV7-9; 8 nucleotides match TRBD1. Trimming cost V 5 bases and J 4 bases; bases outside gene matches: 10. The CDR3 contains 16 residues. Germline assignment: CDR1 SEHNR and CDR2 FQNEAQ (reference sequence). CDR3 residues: CASSTRQGMGYNEQFF. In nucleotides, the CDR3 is TGTGCCAGCAGCACCCGACAGGGGATGGGGTACAATGAGCAGTTCTTC.

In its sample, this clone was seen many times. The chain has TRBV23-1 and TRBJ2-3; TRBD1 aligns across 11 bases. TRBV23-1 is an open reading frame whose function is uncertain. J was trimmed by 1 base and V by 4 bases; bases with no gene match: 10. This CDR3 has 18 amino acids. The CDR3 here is CASSRGSGTGGCTDTQYF. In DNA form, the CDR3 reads TGCGCCAGCAGTCGAGGGTCCGGGACAGGGGGGTGCACAGATACGCAGTATTTT.

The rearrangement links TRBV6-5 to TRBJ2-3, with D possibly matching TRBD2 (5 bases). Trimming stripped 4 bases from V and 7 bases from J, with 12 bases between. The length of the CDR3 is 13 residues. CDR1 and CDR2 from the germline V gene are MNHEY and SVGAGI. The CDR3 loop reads CASSSPLVNTQYF. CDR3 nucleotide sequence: TGTGCCAGCAGTTCCCCACTAGTTAATACGCAGTATTTT.

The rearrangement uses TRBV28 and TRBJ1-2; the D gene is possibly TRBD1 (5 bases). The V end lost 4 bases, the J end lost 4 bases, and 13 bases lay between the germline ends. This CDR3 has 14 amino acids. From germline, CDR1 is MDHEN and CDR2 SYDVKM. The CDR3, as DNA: TGTGCCAGCAGTTATGGGGGAGGAAGCTATGGCTACACCTTC. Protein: CASSYGGGSYGYTF.

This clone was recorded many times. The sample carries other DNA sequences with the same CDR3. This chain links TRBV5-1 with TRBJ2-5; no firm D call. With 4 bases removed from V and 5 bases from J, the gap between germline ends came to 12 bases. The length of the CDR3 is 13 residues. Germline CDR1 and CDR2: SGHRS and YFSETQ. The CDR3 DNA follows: TGCGCCAGCAGCCCCTTGAGTGCGGAGACCCAGTACTTC. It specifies CASSPLSAETQYF.

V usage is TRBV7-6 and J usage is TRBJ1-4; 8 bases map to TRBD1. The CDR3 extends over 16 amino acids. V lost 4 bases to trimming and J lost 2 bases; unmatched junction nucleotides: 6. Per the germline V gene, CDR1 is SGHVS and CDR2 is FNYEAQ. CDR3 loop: CASSSGQGRTNEKLFF. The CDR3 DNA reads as TGTGCCAGCAGCTCAGGACAGGGTCGCACTAATGAAAAACTGTTTTTT.

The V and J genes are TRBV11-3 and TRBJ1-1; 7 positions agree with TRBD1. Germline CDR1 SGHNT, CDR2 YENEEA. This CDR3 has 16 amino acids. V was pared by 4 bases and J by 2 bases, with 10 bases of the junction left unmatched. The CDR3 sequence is CASSSQRAGGNTEAFF. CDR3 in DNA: TGTGCCAGCAGCTCGCAGCGGGCAGGGGGTAACACTGAAGCTTTCTTT.

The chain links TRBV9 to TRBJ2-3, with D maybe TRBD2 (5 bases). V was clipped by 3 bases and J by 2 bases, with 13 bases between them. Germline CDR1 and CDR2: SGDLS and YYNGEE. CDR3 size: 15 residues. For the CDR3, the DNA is TGTGCCAGCAGCGCCAGCGGACGAACCACAGATACGCAGTATTTT. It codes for CASSASGRTTDTQYF.

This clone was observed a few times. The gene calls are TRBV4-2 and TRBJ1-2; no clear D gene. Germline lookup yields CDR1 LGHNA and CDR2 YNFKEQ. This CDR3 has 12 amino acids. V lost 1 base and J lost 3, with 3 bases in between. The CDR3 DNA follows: TGTGCCAGCAGCCAAGGAGACTATGGCTACACCTTC. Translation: CASSQGDYGYTF.

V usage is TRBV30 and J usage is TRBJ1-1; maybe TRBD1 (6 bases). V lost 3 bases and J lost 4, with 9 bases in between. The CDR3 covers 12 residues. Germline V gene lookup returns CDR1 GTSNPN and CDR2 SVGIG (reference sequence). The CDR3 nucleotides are TGTGCCTGGAGCGCCAGGGGCACTGAAGCTTTCTTT. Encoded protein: CAWSARGTEAFF.

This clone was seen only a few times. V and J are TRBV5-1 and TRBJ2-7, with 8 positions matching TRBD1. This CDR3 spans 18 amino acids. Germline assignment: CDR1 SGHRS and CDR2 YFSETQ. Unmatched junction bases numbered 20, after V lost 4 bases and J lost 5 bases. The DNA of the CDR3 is TGCGCCAGCAGCGCCGCCCCGCAGGGGGCTGGGGTAGCCCACGAGCAGTACTTC. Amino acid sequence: CASSAAPQGAGVAHEQYF.

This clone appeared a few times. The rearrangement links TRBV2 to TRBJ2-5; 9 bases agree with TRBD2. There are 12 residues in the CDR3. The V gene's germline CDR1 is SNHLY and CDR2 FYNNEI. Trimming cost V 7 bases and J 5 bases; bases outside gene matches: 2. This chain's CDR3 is CASKSGGETQYF. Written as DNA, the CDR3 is TGTGCCAGCAAGAGCGGGGGGGAGACCCAGTACTTC.

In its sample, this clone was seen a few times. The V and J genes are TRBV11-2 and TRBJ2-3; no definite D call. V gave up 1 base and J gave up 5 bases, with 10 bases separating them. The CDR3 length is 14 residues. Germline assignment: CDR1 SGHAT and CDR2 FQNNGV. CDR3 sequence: CASSLANTVDTQYF. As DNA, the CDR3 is TGTGCCAGCAGCTTAGCGAATACTGTAGATACGCAGTATTTT.

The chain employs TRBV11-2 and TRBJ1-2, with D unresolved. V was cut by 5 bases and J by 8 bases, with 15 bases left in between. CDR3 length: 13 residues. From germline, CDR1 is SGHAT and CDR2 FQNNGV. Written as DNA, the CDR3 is TGTGCCAGCAGCCCCAGCGGAGAAGTCGGCTACACCTTC. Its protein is CASSPSGEVGYTF. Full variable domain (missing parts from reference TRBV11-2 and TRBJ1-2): EAGVAQSPRYKIIEKRQSVAFWCNPISGHATLYWYQQILGQGPKLLIQFQNNGVVDDSQLPKDRFSAERLKGVDSTLKIQPAKLEDSAVYLCASSPSGEVGYTFGSGTRLTVV.

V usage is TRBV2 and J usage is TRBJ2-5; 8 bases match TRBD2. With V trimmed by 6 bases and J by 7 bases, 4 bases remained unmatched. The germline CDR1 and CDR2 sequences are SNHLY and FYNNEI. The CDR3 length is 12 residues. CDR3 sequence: CASRGTRGTQYF. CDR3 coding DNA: TGTGCCAGCAGGGGGACTAGGGGGACCCAGTACTTC.

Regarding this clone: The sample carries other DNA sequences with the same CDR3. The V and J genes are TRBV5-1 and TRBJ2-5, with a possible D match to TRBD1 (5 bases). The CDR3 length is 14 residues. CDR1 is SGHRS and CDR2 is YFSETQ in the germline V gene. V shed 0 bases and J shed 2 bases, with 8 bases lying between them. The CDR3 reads CASSLGQTQETQYF. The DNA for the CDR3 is TGCGCCAGCAGCTTGGGACAGACTCAAGAGACCCAGTACTTC.

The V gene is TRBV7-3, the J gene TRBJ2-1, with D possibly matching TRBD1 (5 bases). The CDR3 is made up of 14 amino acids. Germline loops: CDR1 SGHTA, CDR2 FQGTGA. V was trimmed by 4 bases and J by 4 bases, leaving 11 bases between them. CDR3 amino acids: CASSSDTSYNEQFF. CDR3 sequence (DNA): TGTGCCAGCAGCTCGGACACCAGTTACAATGAGCAGTTCTTC.